The next 5 T cell receptor beta chains were all read from a single sample in a study of blood T cells in healthy people across ages. Then a second PCR, running roughly 6 to 12 cycles, was carried out with a sample-barcoded 5' primer and a J-beta primer mix. MiXCR, run by TCRdb on the 5' RACE reads, gives a single entry per CDR3 protein. The sample contains 800,000 to 1,000,000 distinct CDR3 sequences, around 46% of which appear only once. Sample: blood. These receptor sequences come from a man aged 25 to 45 in good health.

This clonotype was detected many times. The J gene is TRBJ2-1, the V gene TRBV4-3; the D gene is possibly TRBD2 (6 bases). The CDR3 is made up of 19 amino acids. Trimming took 3 bases from V and 0 from J, leaving 21 bases between them. Germline-derived CDR1 and CDR2 are LGHNA and YSLEER. The CDR3 sequence is CASSQPPPNSGSSYNEQFF. In DNA, the CDR3 is TGCGCCAGCAGCCAGCCCCCACCTAATAGCGGTAGCTCCTACAATGAGCAGTTCTTC.

The sample holds a few counts of this clonotype. This sequence joins TRBV4-2 and TRBJ2-5, with 9 bases identical to TRBD2. CDR3 size: 17 residues. J was trimmed by 2 bases and V by 1 base; bases with no gene match: 8. Germline CDR1 LGHNA, CDR2 YNFKEQ. DNA of the CDR3: TGTGCCAGCAGCCAAGGTATTGTGACTAGCGGACAAGAGACCCAGTACTTC. Residues: CASSQGIVTSGQETQYF.

The chain has TRBV4-2 and TRBJ2-3; D remains ambiguous. V dropped 5 bases and J dropped 5 bases, with 17 bases sitting between them. The CDR3 consists of 15 residues. Per germline, CDR1 LGHNA and CDR2 YNFKEQ. The CDR3 reads CASSATQDSGDTQYF. DNA of the CDR3: TGTGCCAGCAGCGCGACGCAAGACTCCGGAGATACGCAGTATTTT.

The J gene is TRBJ2-5, the V gene TRBV29-1; D unclear. Trimming stripped 6 bases from V and 2 bases from J, with 10 bases between. Looked up from germline, CDR1 is SQVTM and CDR2 is ANQGSEA. The CDR3 totals 12 residues. The CDR3 region has the DNA TGCAGCGTCCGGCGGCTACAAGAGACCCAGTACTTC. It is translated as CSVRRLQETQYF.

The rearrangement links TRBV20-1 to TRBJ2-3; tentatively, D is TRBD2 (6 bases). Germline values: CDR1 DFQATT, CDR2 SNEGSKA (reference sequence). The CDR3 extends over 14 amino acids. The ends were cut back, 1 base at V and 4 bases at J, with 12 bases in the middle. CDR3: CSARVGGSPDTQYF. CDR3 in DNA: TGCAGTGCTAGAGTCGGAGGGAGCCCAGATACGCAGTATTTT.